This T cell receptor beta chain stems from a study of CD8 T cells in ankylosing spondylitis. Findings of the study overall: A motif of 7 or 8 highly homologous TCR beta variants was seen as apparently characteristic of ankylosing spondylitis blood. Previous work reported some of these motif variants in the synovial fluid and blood of reactive arthritis. Disease-linked clones bore a CD8+ phenotype, appearing relatively rarely in peripheral blood. Reportedly, matched ankylosing spondylitis synovial fluid was significantly enriched for disease-linked clones.

This clonotype was seen ten or more times. The antigen remains unidentified. TCRdb re-called the 5' RACE reads with MiXCR, one entry per CDR3 protein. Here the sample spans 15,000 to 20,000 distinct CDR3 sequences, roughly 8.2% being singletons. Germline V gene lookup returns CDR1 SGHRS and CDR2 YFSETQ. Trimming took 4 bases from V and 0 from J; bases not matched to a gene: 9. The CDR3 is made up of 16 amino acids. V is TRBV5-1 and J is TRBJ1-1, with 7 bases lining up with TRBD1. The TCR originated in a male donor with ankylosing spondylitis or in good health (not recorded which). What was sequenced was blood. CDR3 region: CASSIGGTALNTEAFF. In DNA form, the CDR3 reads TGCGCCAGCAGCATAGGGGGGACAGCCTTGAACACTGAAGCTTTCTTT.